Shown below are 6 T cell receptor beta chains from a single sample sequenced in a study of regulatory and conventional T cells in RAG deficiency. The assay was immunoSEQ multiplex PCR, and TCRdb's table has in-frame clones only and misses some. The sample has more than 9,500 clones, roughly 94% seen once. The sorted regulatory T cells were CD4+, CD25-high and CD127-low, with genomic DNA sequenced. This same sample was also taken into another study, of regulatory T cells. That source notes: Primers: 52 TRBV forward and 13 TRBJ reverse.

The sample taken for sequencing was CD127- CD25+ CD4+ Tregs sorted from blood. The source is a human donor in good health.

The chain is built from TRBV23-1 and TRBJ2-2, with TRBD2 matching 12 bases. TRBV23-1 belongs to the ORF category, with a function that is uncertain. J gave up 3 bases and V 6 bases, and 8 bases lay outside the gene matches. The CDR3 length is 17 residues. CDR3: CASRTGLAGYDTGELFF. CDR3 DNA: TGCGCCAGCAGAACGGGACTAGCGGGTTATGACACCGGGGAGCTGTTTTTT.

This chain joins TRBV5-5 and TRBJ1-2; D not resolved. The CDR3 has 14 residues. Germline lookup yields CDR1 SGHKS and CDR2 YYEKEE (reference sequence). Trimming cost V 4 bases and J 0 bases, with 10 bases left between them. The CDR3 here is CASSLRGPNYGYTF. DNA of the CDR3: TGTGCCAGCAGCCTCCGCGGCCCTAACTATGGCTACACCTTC.

This chain joins TRBV9 and TRBJ2-5; perhaps TRBD2 as D (7 bases). The ends were cut back, 4 bases at V and 2 bases at J, with 18 bases in the middle. CDR1 and CDR2 from the germline V gene are SGDLS and YYNGEE. The CDR3 has 16 residues. The CDR3 nucleotides read TGTGCCAGCAGCCCGGTGGGCGGGGGCCCACAAGAGACCCAGTACTTC. Translation: CASSPVGGGPQETQYF.

The chain links TRBV29-1 to TRBJ1-2; 8 bases are shared with TRBD1. The trim removed 6 bases at V and 4 bases at J, leaving 13 bases unmatched. The CDR3 is 15 amino acids. CDR1 and CDR2 (germline): SQVTM, ANQGSEA. CDR3 in amino acids: CSVVGGQGGIYGYTF. As DNA, the CDR3 is TGCAGCGTCGTCGGAGGACAGGGAGGAATCTATGGCTACACCTTC.

CDR3 sequence: CASSLDSANTGELFF. The CDR3 DNA reads as TGCGCCAGCAGCTTAGACAGCGCGAACACCGGGGAGCTGTTTTTT. V and J are TRBV5-1 and TRBJ2-2; tentative D call: TRBD1 (5 bases). CDR1 SGHRS and CDR2 YFSETQ come from the germline V gene. V was trimmed by 2 bases and J by 0 bases, leaving 8 bases between them. This CDR3 spans 15 amino acids.

The CDR3 loop reads CASSPMSGGLYEQYF. Written as DNA, the CDR3 is TGTGCCAGCAGCCCCATGAGCGGGGGGCTCTACGAGCAGTACTTC. The chain uses TRBV7-2 and TRBJ2-7, with TRBD2 matching 9 bases. Germline-derived CDR1 and CDR2 are SGHTA and FQGNSA. V lost 5 bases, J lost 3 bases, and 8 bases stayed unmatched. This CDR3 is 15 amino acids long.